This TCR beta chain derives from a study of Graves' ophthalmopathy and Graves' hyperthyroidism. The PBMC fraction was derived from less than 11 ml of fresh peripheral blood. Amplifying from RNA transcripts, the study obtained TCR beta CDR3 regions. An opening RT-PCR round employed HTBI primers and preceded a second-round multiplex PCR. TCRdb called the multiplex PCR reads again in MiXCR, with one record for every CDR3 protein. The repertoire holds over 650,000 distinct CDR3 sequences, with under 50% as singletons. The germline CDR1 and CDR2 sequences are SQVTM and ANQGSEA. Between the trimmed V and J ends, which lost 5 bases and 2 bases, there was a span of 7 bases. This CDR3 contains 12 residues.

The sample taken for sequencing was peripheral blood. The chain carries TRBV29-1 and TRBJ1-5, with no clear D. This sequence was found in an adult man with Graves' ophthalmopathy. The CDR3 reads CSVRIGNQPQHF. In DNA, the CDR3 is TGCAGCGTTAGAATCGGCAATCAGCCCCAGCATTTT.